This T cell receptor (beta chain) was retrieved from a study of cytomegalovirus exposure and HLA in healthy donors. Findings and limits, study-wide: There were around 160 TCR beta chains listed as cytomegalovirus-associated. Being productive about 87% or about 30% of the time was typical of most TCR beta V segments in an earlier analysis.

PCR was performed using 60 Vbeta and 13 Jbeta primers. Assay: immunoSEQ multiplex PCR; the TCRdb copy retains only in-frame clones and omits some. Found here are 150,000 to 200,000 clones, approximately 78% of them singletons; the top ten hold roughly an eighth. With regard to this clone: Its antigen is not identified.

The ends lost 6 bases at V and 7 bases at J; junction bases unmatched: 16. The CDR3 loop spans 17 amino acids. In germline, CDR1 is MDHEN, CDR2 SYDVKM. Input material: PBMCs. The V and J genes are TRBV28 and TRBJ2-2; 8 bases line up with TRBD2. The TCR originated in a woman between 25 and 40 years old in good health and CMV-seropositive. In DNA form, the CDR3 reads TGTGCCAGCAGCAAAGGCCCCTCCGCGGGGGGCGACGGGGAGCTGTTTTTT. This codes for CASSKGPSAGGDGELFF. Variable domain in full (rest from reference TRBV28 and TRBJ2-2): DVKVTQSSRYLVKRTGEKVFLECVQDMDHENMFWYRQDPGLGLRLIYFSYDVKMKEKGDIPEGYSVSREKKERFSLILESASTNQTSMYLCASSKGPSAGGDGELFFGEGSRLTVL.